This T cell receptor (beta chain) was recovered during a study of T cell repertoires in cytomegalovirus infection. Across the study: Signatures in public TCR beta sequences pointed to both CMV infection and matching HLA type. General study findings and limits: Public TCR beta family frequency separated CMV-and-HLA carriers, including in an independent cohort. HLA-C-restricted CMV clonotypes gave the most frequent clonotype in two of eight donors.

The CDR3 totals 13 residues. V was clipped by 4 bases and J by 3 bases, with 10 bases between them. Germline V gives CDR1 SGHDN, CDR2 FVKESK. This clonotype was seen at least ten times. Its specificity is not known. MiXCR, run by TCRdb on the reads, gives a single entry per CDR3 protein. The data hold 270,000 or so distinct CDR3 sequences, with 15% to 20% observed a single time. The V and J genes are TRBV14 and TRBJ2-7; D unclear. The sequencing input was CD8+ T cells from PBMCs. This receptor was identified in a human donor in good health (CMV status not recorded). Some clones in this sample may be carry-over from other donors' samples. The CDR3 DNA follows: TGTGCCAGCAGCCTGGACGGAGACTACGAGCAGTACTTC. Amino acids: CASSLDGDYEQYF. Full variable domain (rest looked up from reference TRBV14 and TRBJ2-7): EAGVTQFPSHSVIEKGQTVTLRCDPISGHDNLYWYRRVMGKEIKFLLHFVKESKQDESGMPNNRFLAERTGGTYSTLKVQPAELEDSGVYFCASSLDGDYEQYFGPGTRLTVT.